The 21 T cell receptor beta chains reported below all come from one sample, sequenced in a study of radiotherapy plus CTLA-4 blockade in lung cancer (dated by TCRdb to 2017 to 2018). The protocol used for the library was the immunoSEQ multiplex PCR assay. TCRdb provides this immuneACCESS table in a form limited to in-frame rearrangements. Some clones are lacking; in checked studies, under half of them reflect an unresolved V gene, and why the rest are absent is not known. This sample comprises 75,000 to 100,000 clones, roughly 79% of them detected only once. The ten largest clones represent around 2.7% of the sample. The sample here was peripheral blood, taken from a patient treated with radiotherapy plus ipilimumab. The receptors shown here come from a human donor with non-small cell lung cancer who had a partial response to radiotherapy plus ipilimumab. Some clones in this sample may be carry-over from other donors' samples.

V gene TRBV7-3 combines with J gene TRBJ2-5; 10 nucleotides agree with TRBD2. V dropped 5 bases and J dropped 5; count of bases not matched to a gene: 8. From germline, CDR1 is SGHTA and CDR2 FQGTGA. The CDR3 is 15 amino acids. Written as DNA, the CDR3 is TGTGCCAGCAGCCGCCAGGGACTAGCGTTGGAGACCCAGTACTTC. This sequence encodes CASSRQGLALETQYF.

This clone was recorded a few times. Mismatch with germline at one junction end may stem from a read error. The V gene is TRBV5-1, the J gene TRBJ2-7; no definite D call. Germline V gene lookup returns CDR1 SGHRS and CDR2 YFSETQ. This CDR3 contains 14 residues. The CDR3 is CASSFQLSSYEQYF. The CDR3 DNA follows: TGTGCCAGCAGCTTCCAGTTAAGCTCCTACGAGCAGTACTTC.

The V call is TRBV19, the J call TRBJ2-1, with a tentative D call TRBD2 (5 bases). V was shortened by 9 bases and J by 3 bases, with 12 bases between the two germline ends. Germline CDR1 is LNHDA and CDR2 is SQIVND (reference sequence). There are 13 residues in the CDR3. The CDR3 bases are TGTGCCAGCCATAAGGGAGACTACAATGAGCAGTTCTTC. Amino acids: CASHKGDYNEQFF. Drawing the rest from reference TRBV19 and TRBJ2-1, the complete variable domain is DGGITQSPKYLFRKEGQNVTLSCEQNLNHDAMYWYRQDPGQGLRLIYYSQIVNDFQKGDIAEGYSVSREKKESFPLTVTSAQKNPTAFYLCASHKGDYNEQFFGPGTRLTVL.

J is TRBJ2-1 and V is TRBV6-1; 10 nucleotides align to TRBD1. The germline V gene encodes CDR1 MNHNS and CDR2 SASEGT. The CDR3 totals 14 residues. J gave up 9 bases and V 8 bases, and 10 bases lay outside the gene matches. In DNA form, the CDR3 reads TGTGCCAGCTGCCCGGGACAGGGGACCGGTGAGCAGTTCTTC. Translated: CASCPGQGTGEQFF.

The chain employs TRBV5-1 and TRBJ1-6, with D maybe TRBD1 (5 bases). This CDR3 is built from 13 residues. Germline CDR1 and CDR2: SGHRS and YFSETQ. Between the trimmed V and J ends, which lost 5 bases and 9 bases, there was a span of 12 bases. CDR3 sequence reads: CASSPGGISPLHF. The CDR3 nucleotides read TGCGCCAGCAGTCCTGGGGGGATTTCACCCCTCCACTTT.

The rearrangement links TRBV5-4 to TRBJ1-5, with 8 bases that match TRBD1. This CDR3 is built from 15 residues. The trim removed 4 bases at V and 9 bases at J, leaving 12 bases unmatched. Germline CDR1 is SGHNT and CDR2 is YYREEE (reference sequence). The CDR3 coding sequence is TGTGCCAGCAGCCTGGGGGACAGGAGTACTTCGCCCCAGCATTTT. Translation gives CASSLGDRSTSPQHF.

This clone occurred once. The chain uses TRBV7-2 and TRBJ2-3, with TRBD2 matching over 13 bases. Germline CDR1 SGHTA, CDR2 FQGNSA. After removal of 5 bases from V and 6 bases from J, the junction contained 5 bases not matched to a gene. The CDR3 loop spans 15 amino acids. This chain's CDR3 is CASSQGLAGFDTQYF. The CDR3 DNA follows: TGTGCCAGCAGCCAGGGACTAGCGGGGTTCGATACGCAGTATTTT.

The V call is TRBV30, the J call TRBJ2-1; perhaps TRBD2 as D (5 bases). The CDR3 extends over 13 amino acids. Looked up from germline, CDR1 is GTSNPN and CDR2 is SVGIG (reference sequence). The V end lost 3 bases, the J end lost 7 bases, and 13 bases lay between the germline ends. In DNA, the CDR3 is TGTGCCTGGAGACTAGTCCTTTTAAATGAGCAGTTCTTC. Translated: CAWRLVLLNEQFF.

Concerning this clone: Other DNA sequences in this specimen translate into the identical CDR3. This chain connects TRBV5-1 to TRBJ2-7; perhaps TRBD1 as D (5 bases). The CDR3 is 13 amino acids. V was clipped by 0 bases and J by 2 bases, with 6 bases between them. The germline V gene has CDR1 SGHRS and CDR2 YFSETQ. DNA of the CDR3: TGCGCCAGCAGCTTGGGCAGGGCCTACGAGCAGTACTTC. Translation: CASSLGRAYEQYF.

By share of the sample, this clone is medium-sized. The chain employs TRBV9 and TRBJ1-3; D perhaps matches TRBD1 (6 bases). V was pared by 1 base and J by 0 bases, with 11 bases between. CDR3 size: 16 residues. CDR1 and CDR2 (germline): SGDLS, YYNGEE. CDR3 nucleotide sequence: TGTGCCAGCAGCGTACTCGGACAGAGCTCTGGAAACACCATATATTTT. It is translated as CASSVLGQSSGNTIYF.

The V gene is TRBV7-2, the J gene TRBJ1-1, with 8 bases that match TRBD1. The CDR3 totals 17 residues. The V segment lost 3 bases and the J segment 3 bases; nucleotides outside the gene matches: 12. Germline V gives CDR1 SGHTA, CDR2 FQGNSA. CDR3 amino acids: CASSLEGQGALHTEAFF. The CDR3 DNA sequence: TGTGCCAGCAGCTTGGAGGGGCAGGGGGCTTTACACACTGAAGCTTTCTTT.

DNA of the CDR3: TGTGCCAGCCGACACTCTAGCACAGATACGCAGTATTTT. It yields the protein CASRHSSTDTQYF. The chain uses TRBV28 and TRBJ2-3, with D unresolved. This CDR3 is 13 amino acids long. The V end lost 8 bases, the J end lost 0 bases, and 9 bases lay between the germline ends. CDR1 MDHEN and CDR2 SYDVKM come from the germline V gene.

The rearrangement joins TRBV28 to TRBJ1-3; possible D gene TRBD1, 5 bases. Germline V gene lookup returns CDR1 MDHEN and CDR2 SYDVKM. The CDR3 loop spans 15 amino acids. The V end was cut by 3 bases, the J end by 3 bases, with 12 bases between. The chain's CDR3 is CASSLDTRFGNTIYF. DNA of the CDR3: TGTGCCAGCAGTTTGGACACCCGGTTTGGAAACACCATATATTTT.

The V call is TRBV28, the J call TRBJ1-2; 10 bases align to TRBD1. The V gene end was trimmed by 6 bases and the J gene end by 8 bases; junction bases not matched to a gene: 9. The CDR3 totals 14 residues. Germline-derived CDR1 and CDR2 are MDHEN and SYDVKM. This chain's CDR3 is CASREGQGIWGYTF. CDR3 in DNA: TGTGCCAGCAGGGAGGGACAGGGGATTTGGGGCTACACCTTC.

This clone appeared a few times. This chain links TRBV5-4 with TRBJ1-1, with D unclear. Germline CDR1 is SGHNT and CDR2 is YYREEE (reference sequence). The V gene lost 6 bases and the J gene lost 2 bases, with 26 bases spanning the gap. This CDR3 contains 18 residues. The CDR3 here is CASTRTGGGRAINTEAFF. The DNA of the CDR3 is TGTGCCAGCACGCGAACCGGAGGTGGTAGGGCGATTAACACTGAAGCTTTCTTT.

The chain has TRBV5-5 and TRBJ2-2, with D unclear. Germline CDR1 is SGHKS and CDR2 is YYEKEE (reference sequence). Trimming stripped 2 bases from V and 7 bases from J, with 9 bases between. The CDR3 runs 13 residues. The CDR3 reads CASSLIAGGELFF. The CDR3 DNA reads TGTGCCAGCAGCTTAATAGCCGGCGGGGAGCTGTTTTTT.

The chain is built from TRBV5-1 and TRBJ2-3; the D gene is possibly TRBD1 (6 bases). The CDR3 length is 14 residues. V was trimmed by 4 bases and J by 2 bases, leaving 11 bases between them. The germline CDR1 and CDR2 sequences are SGHRS and YFSETQ. The CDR3 bases are TGCGCCAGCAGCACGGGACAAGACACAGATACGCAGTATTTT. It is translated as CASSTGQDTDTQYF.

The rearrangement joins TRBV5-6 to TRBJ2-3, with 10 bases lining up with TRBD2. The CDR3 consists of 16 residues. The germline CDR1 and CDR2 sequences are SGHDT and YYEEEE. After removal of 4 bases from V and 4 bases from J, the junction contained 9 bases not matched to a gene. The CDR3 sequence: CASSTIAGGGADTQYF. CDR3 in DNA: TGTGCCAGCAGCACAATAGCGGGGGGCGGGGCAGATACGCAGTATTTT.

The chain is built from TRBV10-3 and TRBJ2-7; 9 bases fit TRBD1. The CDR3 covers 15 residues. Unmatched junction bases numbered 13, after V lost 10 bases and J lost 3 bases. CDR1 is ENHRY and CDR2 is SYGVKD in the germline V gene. DNA for the CDR3: TGTGCCACCGAGGACAGGGGAGTGGAGTTCTACGAGCAGTACTTC. This encodes CATEDRGVEFYEQYF.

This clone has only a few counts. The chain couples TRBV5-1 to TRBJ1-4; no definite D call. Trimming cost V 4 bases and J 0 bases, with 16 bases left between them. The CDR3 runs 17 residues. Per germline, CDR1 SGHRS and CDR2 YFSETQ. The CDR3 DNA is TGCGCCAGCAGCCCGAACGAGGGCCCCACAACTAATGAAAAACTGTTTTTT. Translating gives CASSPNEGPTTNEKLFF.

J is TRBJ2-7 and V is TRBV5-8; maybe TRBD2 (5 bases). V lost 0 bases to trimming and J lost 0 bases, with 10 bases between them. CDR3 size: 15 residues. In germline, CDR1 is SGHTS, CDR2 YDEGEE. CDR3 loop: CASSLGQEVSYEQYF. In nucleotides, the CDR3 is TGTGCCAGCAGCTTGGGTCAGGAGGTCTCCTACGAGCAGTACTTC.